Described below is a single T cell receptor (beta chain) sequence and its context. Antigen: not known. This record belongs to a study of T cell repertoires in cytomegalovirus infection. At the level of the study: Public signatures in TCR beta pointed to CMV infection and matching HLA type. Study-level findings and limits: Accumulated public TCR beta family frequency recognized individuals carrying CMV together with the relevant HLA.

The V and J ends lost 5 bases and 6 bases, in that order; junction bases with no gene match: 7. CDR1 and CDR2 (germline): MNHNS, SASEGT. The CDR3 has 14 amino acids. TCRdb re-derived calls from the reads in MiXCR, one entry per CDR3 protein. The data contain 450,000 to 650,000 distinct CDR3 sequences, approximately 40% of them singletons. J is TRBJ2-7 and V is TRBV6-1; the match to TRBD2 covers 10 bases. The receptor was isolated from a human donor in good health (CMV status not recorded). Some clones in this sample may be carry-over from other donors' samples. The sample consisted of cultured PBMCs, taken from culture after CMV antigen stimulation. The CDR3 nucleotides read TGTGCCAGCAGTCCAGCGGGGGGGCCGTTCGAGCAGTACTTC. It codes for CASSPAGGPFEQYF.